This T cell receptor beta chain comes out of a study of control samples from healthy donors and cancer patients. Profiled with immunoSEQ multiplex PCR; TCRdb holds only in-frame clones, not every one. Of roughly 95,000 clones in the sample, 88% are singletons; the top ten hold 13% to 15%. This CDR3 comprises 15 residues. J lost 3 bases, V lost 7 bases, and 9 bases had no gene match. Germline CDR1 reads MDHEN; CDR2 reads SYDVKM. The rearrangement links TRBV28 to TRBJ2-1; TRBD1 agrees at 7 bases. The material sequenced was blood. This clonotype was sampled from a man aged 25-45 years in good health. CDR3 sequence: CASIPGTENYNEQFF. The CDR3 DNA reads as TGTGCCAGCATTCCCGGGACAGAGAACTACAATGAGCAGTTCTTC.